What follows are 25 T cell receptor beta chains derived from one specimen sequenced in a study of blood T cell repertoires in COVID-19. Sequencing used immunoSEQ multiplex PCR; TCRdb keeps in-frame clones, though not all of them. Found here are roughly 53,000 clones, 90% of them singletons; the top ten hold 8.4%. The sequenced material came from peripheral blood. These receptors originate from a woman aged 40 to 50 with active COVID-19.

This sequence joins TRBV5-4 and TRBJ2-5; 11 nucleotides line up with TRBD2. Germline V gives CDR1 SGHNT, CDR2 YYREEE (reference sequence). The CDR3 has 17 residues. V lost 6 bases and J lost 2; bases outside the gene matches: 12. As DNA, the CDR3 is TGTGCCAGCACCAAATCTCTAGCGGGGGGTTCTCAAGAGACCCAGTACTTC. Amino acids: CASTKSLAGGSQETQYF.

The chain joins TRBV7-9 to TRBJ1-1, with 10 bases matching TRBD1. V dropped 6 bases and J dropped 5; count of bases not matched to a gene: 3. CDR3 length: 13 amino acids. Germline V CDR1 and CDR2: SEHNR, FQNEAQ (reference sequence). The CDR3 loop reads CASSWTGGTEAFF. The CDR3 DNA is TGTGCCAGCAGTTGGACAGGGGGTACTGAAGCTTTCTTT.

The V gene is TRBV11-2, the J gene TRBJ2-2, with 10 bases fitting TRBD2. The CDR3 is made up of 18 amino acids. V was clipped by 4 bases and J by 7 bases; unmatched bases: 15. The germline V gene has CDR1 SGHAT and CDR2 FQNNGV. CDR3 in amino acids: CASSWASGGARRSGELFF. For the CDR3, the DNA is TGTGCCAGCAGCTGGGCTAGCGGGGGCGCCCGGCGCAGCGGGGAGCTGTTTTTT.

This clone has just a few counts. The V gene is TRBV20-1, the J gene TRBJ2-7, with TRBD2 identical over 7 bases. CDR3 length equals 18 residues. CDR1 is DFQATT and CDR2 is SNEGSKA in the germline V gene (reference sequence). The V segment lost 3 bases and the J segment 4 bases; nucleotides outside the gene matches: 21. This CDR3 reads CSASSLIAGLGPSYEQYF. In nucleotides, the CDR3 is TGCAGTGCTAGTTCACTAATAGCGGGTTTAGGGCCATCGTACGAGCAGTACTTC.

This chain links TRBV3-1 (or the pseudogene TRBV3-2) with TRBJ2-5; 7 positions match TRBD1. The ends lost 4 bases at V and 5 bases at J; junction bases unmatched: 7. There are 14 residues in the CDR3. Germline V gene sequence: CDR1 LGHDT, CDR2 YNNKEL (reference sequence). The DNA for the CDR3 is TGTGCCAGCAGCCCCGCCAGGGGGTCGGAGACCCAGTACTTC. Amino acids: CASSPARGSETQYF.

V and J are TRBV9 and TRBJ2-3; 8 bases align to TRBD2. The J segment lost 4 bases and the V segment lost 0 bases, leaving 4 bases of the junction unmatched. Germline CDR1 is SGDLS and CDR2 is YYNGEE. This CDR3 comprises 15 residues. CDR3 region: CASSVDAGGSDTQYF. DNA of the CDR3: TGTGCCAGCAGCGTAGATGCGGGGGGCTCAGATACGCAGTATTTT. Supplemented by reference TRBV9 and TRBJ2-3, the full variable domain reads DSGVTQTPKHLITATGQRVTLRCSPRSGDLSVYWYQQSLDQGLQFLIQYYNGEERAKGNILERFSAQQFPDLHSELNLSSLELGDSALYFCASSVDAGGSDTQYFGPGTRLTVL.

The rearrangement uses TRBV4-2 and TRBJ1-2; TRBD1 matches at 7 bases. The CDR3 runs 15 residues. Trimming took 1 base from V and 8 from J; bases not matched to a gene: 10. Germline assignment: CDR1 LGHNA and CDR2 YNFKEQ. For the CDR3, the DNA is TGTGCCAGCAGCCAAGTCCGGGACAGTGGCGCCGGCTACACCTTC. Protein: CASSQVRDSGAGYTF.

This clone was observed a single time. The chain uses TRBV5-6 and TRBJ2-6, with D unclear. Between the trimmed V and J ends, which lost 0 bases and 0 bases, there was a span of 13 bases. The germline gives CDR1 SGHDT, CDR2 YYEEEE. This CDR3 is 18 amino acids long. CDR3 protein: CASSLGPSFISGANVLTF. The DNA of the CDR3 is TGTGCCAGCAGCTTGGGCCCCAGTTTTATCTCTGGGGCCAACGTCCTGACTTTC.

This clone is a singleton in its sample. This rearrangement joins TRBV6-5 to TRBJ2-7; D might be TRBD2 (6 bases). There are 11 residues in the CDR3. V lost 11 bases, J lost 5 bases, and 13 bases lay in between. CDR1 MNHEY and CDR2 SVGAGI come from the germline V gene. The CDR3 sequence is CAWGGGHEQYF. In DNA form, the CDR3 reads TGTGCCTGGGGAGGAGGCCACGAGCAGTACTTC.

Written as DNA, the CDR3 is TGTGCCAGCAGCGTAGGGGCAGTAAACACCGGGGAGCTGTTTTTT. Protein product: CASSVGAVNTGELFF. V and J are TRBV9 and TRBJ2-2; no firm D call. CDR1 and CDR2 from the germline V gene are SGDLS and YYNGEE. The CDR3 contains 15 residues. V was shortened by 0 bases and J by 2 bases, with 8 bases between the two germline ends.

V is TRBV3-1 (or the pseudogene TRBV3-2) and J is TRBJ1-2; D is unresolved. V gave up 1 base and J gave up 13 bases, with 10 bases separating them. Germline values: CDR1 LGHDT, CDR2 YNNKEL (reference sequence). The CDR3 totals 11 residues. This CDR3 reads CASSQGGSGTF. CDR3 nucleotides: TGTGCCAGCAGCCAAGGCGGGTCGGGCACCTTC.

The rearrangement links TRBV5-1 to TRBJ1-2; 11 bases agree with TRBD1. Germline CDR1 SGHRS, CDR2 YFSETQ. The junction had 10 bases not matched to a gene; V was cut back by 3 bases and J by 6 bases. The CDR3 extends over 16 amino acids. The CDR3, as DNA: TGCGCCAGCAGCTCGTTTCTTCGGACAGGGGGCCATGGCTACACCTTC. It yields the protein CASSSFLRTGGHGYTF.

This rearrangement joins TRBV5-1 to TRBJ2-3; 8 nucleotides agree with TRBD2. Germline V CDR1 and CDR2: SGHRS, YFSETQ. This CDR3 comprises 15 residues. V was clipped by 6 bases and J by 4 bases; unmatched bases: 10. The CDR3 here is CASTGGTRWADTQYF. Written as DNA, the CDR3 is TGCGCCAGCACCGGAGGGACTAGGTGGGCAGATACGCAGTATTTT.

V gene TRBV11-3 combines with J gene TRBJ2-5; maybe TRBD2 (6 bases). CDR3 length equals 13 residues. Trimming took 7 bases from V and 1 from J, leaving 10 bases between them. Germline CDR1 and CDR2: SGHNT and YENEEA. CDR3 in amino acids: CASTRDFQETQYF. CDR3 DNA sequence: TGTGCCAGCACTCGGGACTTCCAAGAGACCCAGTACTTC. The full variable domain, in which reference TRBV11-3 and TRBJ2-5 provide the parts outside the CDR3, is EAGVVQSPRYKIIEKKQPVAFWCNPISGHNTLYWYLQNLGQGPELLIRYENEEAVDDSQLPKDRFSAERLKGVDSTLKIQPAELGDSAVYLCASTRDFQETQYFGPGTRLLVL.

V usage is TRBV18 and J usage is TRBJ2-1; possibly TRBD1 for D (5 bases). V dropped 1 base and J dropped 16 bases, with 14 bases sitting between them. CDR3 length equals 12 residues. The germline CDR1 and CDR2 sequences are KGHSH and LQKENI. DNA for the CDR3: TGTGCCAGCTCACCACAAGGGGCCGGTTTATTCTTC. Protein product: CASSPQGAGLFF.

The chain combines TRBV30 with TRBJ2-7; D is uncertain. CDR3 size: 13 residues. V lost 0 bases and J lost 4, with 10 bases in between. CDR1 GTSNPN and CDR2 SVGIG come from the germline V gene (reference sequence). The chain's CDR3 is CAWSVENGYEQYF. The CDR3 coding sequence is TGTGCCTGGAGTGTGGAGAATGGGTACGAGCAGTACTTC.

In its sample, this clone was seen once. For the CDR3, the DNA is TGTGCCAGCAGTTACTCCCAACGGGGTGAAGCTTTCTTT. Its protein product is CASSYSQRGEAFF. The genes are TRBV6-2 or TRBV6-3 and TRBJ1-1; D gene ambiguous. The CDR3 is made up of 13 amino acids. Trimming cost V 0 bases and J 7 bases, with 9 bases left between them. Germline V gene data show CDR1 as MNHEY and CDR2 as SVGEGT.

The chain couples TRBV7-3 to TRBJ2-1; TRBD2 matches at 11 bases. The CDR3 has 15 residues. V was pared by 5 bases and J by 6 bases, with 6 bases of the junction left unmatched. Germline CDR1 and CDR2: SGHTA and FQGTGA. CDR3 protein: CASSLTSGGRNEQFF. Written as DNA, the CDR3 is TGTGCCAGCAGCCTTACTAGCGGGGGCCGCAATGAGCAGTTCTTC.

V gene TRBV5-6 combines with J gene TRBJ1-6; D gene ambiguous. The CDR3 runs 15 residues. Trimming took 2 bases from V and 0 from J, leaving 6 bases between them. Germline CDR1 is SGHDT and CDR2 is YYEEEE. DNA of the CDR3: TGTGCCAGCAGCTTTAGGAGCTCCTATAATTCACCCCTCCACTTT. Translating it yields CASSFRSSYNSPLHF.

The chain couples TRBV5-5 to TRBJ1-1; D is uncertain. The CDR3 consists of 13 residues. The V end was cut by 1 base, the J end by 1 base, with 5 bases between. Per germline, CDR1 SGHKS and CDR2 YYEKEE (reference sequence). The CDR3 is CASSLPGNTEAFF. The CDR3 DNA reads TGTGCCAGCAGCTTGCCCGGGAACACTGAAGCTTTCTTT.

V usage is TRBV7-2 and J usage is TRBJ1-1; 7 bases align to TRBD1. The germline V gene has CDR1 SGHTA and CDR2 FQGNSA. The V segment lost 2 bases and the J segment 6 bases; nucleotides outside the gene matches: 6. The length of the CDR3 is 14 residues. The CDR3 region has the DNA TGTGCCAGCAGCTTACGGCTCGGACAGGCTGAAGCTTTCTTT. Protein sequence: CASSLRLGQAEAFF.

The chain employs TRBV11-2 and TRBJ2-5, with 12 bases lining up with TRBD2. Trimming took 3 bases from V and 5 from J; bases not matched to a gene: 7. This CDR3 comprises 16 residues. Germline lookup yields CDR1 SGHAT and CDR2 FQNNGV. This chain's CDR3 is CASSLGRLAGGETQYF. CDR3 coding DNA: TGTGCCAGCAGCTTGGGCCGGCTAGCGGGGGGGGAGACCCAGTACTTC.

The CDR3 is CASSLGVVTEAFF. The CDR3 DNA sequence: TGTGCCAGCAGTTTGGGCGTCGTCACTGAAGCTTTCTTT. The chain is built from TRBV12-3 or TRBV12-4 and TRBJ1-1; D not certain. The CDR3 is 13 residues long. Trimming removed 3 bases at V and 4 bases at J, with 9 bases between.

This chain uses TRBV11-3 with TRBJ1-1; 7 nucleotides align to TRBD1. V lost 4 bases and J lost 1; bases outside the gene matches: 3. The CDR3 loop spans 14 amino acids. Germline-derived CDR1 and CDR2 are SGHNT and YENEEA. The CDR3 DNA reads TGTGCCAGCAGCTCATGGACAGGGAACACTGAAGCTTTCTTT. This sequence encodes CASSSWTGNTEAFF.

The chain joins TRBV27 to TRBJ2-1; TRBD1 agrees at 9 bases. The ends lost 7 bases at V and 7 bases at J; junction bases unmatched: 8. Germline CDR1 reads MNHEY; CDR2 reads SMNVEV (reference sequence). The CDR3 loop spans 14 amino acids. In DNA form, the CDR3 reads TGTGCCAGCACCTTTACAGGGGGCTGGAATGAGCAGTTCTTC. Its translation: CASTFTGGWNEQFF.